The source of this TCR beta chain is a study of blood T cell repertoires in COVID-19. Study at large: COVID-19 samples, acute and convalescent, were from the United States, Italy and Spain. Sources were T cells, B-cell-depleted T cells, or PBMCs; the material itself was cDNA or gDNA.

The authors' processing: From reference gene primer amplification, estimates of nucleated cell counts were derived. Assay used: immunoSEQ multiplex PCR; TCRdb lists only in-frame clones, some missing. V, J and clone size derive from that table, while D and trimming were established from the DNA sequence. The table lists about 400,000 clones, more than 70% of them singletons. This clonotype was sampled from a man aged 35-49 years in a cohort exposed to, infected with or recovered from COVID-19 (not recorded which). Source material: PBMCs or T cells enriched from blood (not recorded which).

CDR3 nucleotide sequence: TGTGCCAGTAGGCACCGCGGACTAGCGGGAGGGAATGAGCAGTTCTTC. Translated: CASRHRGLAGGNEQFF. The V gene is TRBV19, the J gene TRBJ2-1; 15 bases are a match to TRBD2. V shed 6 bases and J 7 bases; nucleotides not matched to a gene: 7. The CDR3 runs 16 residues. Germline V gene sequence: CDR1 LNHDA, CDR2 SQIVND (reference sequence).